Presented here are 31 T cell receptor beta chains from one specimen sequenced in a study of sequential checkpoint blockade in melanoma. The table came from immunoSEQ multiplex PCR; TCRdb's copy has only in-frame clones and leaves some out. The table has about 20,000 clones, approximately 80% seen once. Stated treatment: randomized to nivolumab then ipilimumab (arm A) or the reverse (arm B). The specimen was CD8+ T cells sorted from blood (inferred from file names), collected from a patient given nivolumab and ipilimumab in sequence. The receptor set was obtained from a human donor with melanoma.

The genes are TRBV28 and TRBJ1-2; no clear D gene. Germline V gene lookup returns CDR1 MDHEN and CDR2 SYDVKM. The CDR3 is made up of 16 amino acids. Trimming cost V 3 bases and J 3 bases, with 17 bases left between them. In DNA, the CDR3 is TGTGCCAGCAGTTTGAATGTGGGGTCCGGGGACTATGGCTACACCTTC. Translating it yields CASSLNVGSGDYGYTF.

The V call is TRBV6-5, the J call TRBJ1-2; 11 bases agree with TRBD1. Germline V gives CDR1 MNHEY, CDR2 SVGAGI. V lost 8 bases, J lost 4 bases, and 6 bases stayed unmatched. The CDR3 has 14 residues. This CDR3 reads CASLRTGGFYGYTF. The CDR3, as DNA: TGTGCCAGCCTGAGGACAGGGGGCTTCTATGGCTACACCTTC.

This chain links TRBV5-8 with TRBJ1-1; no reliable D call. The germline V gene encodes CDR1 SGHTS and CDR2 YDEGEE. The CDR3 covers 13 residues. V gave up 0 bases and J gave up 0 bases, with 3 bases separating them. CDR3 nucleotides: TGTGCCAGCAGCTTGGGAGTGAACACTGAAGCTTTCTTT. The encoded protein is CASSLGVNTEAFF.

The V gene is TRBV10-3, the J gene TRBJ2-5, with D possibly being TRBD1 (6 bases). The DNA end favors TRBJ2-7, so the J call may be wrong. This CDR3 is built from 14 residues. Germline values: CDR1 ENHRY, CDR2 SYGVKD. In DNA, the CDR3 is TGTGCCATCAGTGAATCAGAGACAGGCTACGAGCAGTACTTC. Translated, it gives CAISESETGYEQYF.

The chain combines TRBV2 with TRBJ2-2; D gene uncertain. This CDR3 contains 13 residues. V was trimmed by 10 bases and J by 1 base, leaving 10 bases between them. The V gene's germline CDR1 is SNHLY and CDR2 FYNNEI. The CDR3 loop reads CAIRAGNTGELFF. DNA for the CDR3: TGTGCCATCAGAGCAGGGAACACCGGGGAGCTGTTTTTT.

This clone was recorded once. This rearrangement joins TRBV28 to TRBJ1-5; 7 nucleotides match TRBD1. CDR1 is MDHEN and CDR2 is SYDVKM in the germline V gene. This CDR3 has 17 amino acids. Unmatched junction bases numbered 12, after V lost 4 bases and J lost 3 bases. CDR3 amino acids: CASSWSSGGMSNQPQHF. The CDR3 nucleotides are TGTGCCAGCAGTTGGAGTTCAGGGGGTATGTCCAATCAGCCCCAGCATTTT.

The gene calls are TRBV4-3 and TRBJ2-1, with D possibly matching TRBD1 (6 bases). V dropped 3 bases and J dropped 7 bases, with 19 bases sitting between them. Germline loops: CDR1 LGHNA, CDR2 YSLEER. This CDR3 contains 16 residues. The CDR3 reads CASSHSQGRTWNEQFF. CDR3 in DNA: TGCGCCAGCAGCCACAGTCAGGGGCGGACTTGGAATGAGCAGTTCTTC.

The V gene is TRBV28, the J gene TRBJ2-3; 7 bases match TRBD2. The V gene end was trimmed by 7 bases and the J gene end by 2 bases; junction bases not matched to a gene: 9. The CDR3 runs 15 residues. Germline assignment: CDR1 MDHEN and CDR2 SYDVKM. In nucleotides, the CDR3 is TGTGCCAGCACCTTGAGCGGGGCCCCCACAGATACGCAGTATTTT. It encodes CASTLSGAPTDTQYF.

This chain connects TRBV5-1 to TRBJ2-1; TRBD1 agrees at 7 bases. Per germline, CDR1 SGHRS and CDR2 YFSETQ. V dropped 3 bases and J dropped 8; count of bases not matched to a gene: 14. This CDR3 has 16 residues. The chain's CDR3 is CASSSPRGGRGHEQFF. CDR3 in DNA: TGCGCCAGCAGCTCCCCCCGAGGGGGTAGGGGGCATGAGCAGTTCTTC.

This chain joins TRBV5-1 and TRBJ2-1; a possible D gene is TRBD2 (6 bases). With 0 bases removed from V and 10 bases from J, the gap between germline ends came to 20 bases. There are 16 residues in the CDR3. Germline CDR1 and CDR2: SGHRS and YFSETQ. CDR3 amino acids: CASSLGRLEITREQFF. CDR3 sequence (DNA): TGCGCCAGCAGCTTGGGTAGACTAGAAATTACAAGAGAGCAGTTCTTC.

This chain links TRBV2 with TRBJ1-2, with 7 bases matching TRBD1. The V gene end was trimmed by 6 bases and the J gene end by 4 bases; junction bases not matched to a gene: 2. Germline CDR1 SNHLY, CDR2 FYNNEI. CDR3 length: 12 residues. CDR3 bases: TGTGCCAGCAGGGGGACAGCCTATGGCTACACCTTC. This gives the protein CASRGTAYGYTF.

V gene TRBV6-1 combines with J gene TRBJ1-1; 9 bases agree with TRBD1. From germline, CDR1 is MNHNS and CDR2 SASEGT. V shed 6 bases and J 5 bases; nucleotides not matched to a gene: 7. The CDR3 length is 14 residues. In DNA form, the CDR3 reads TGTGCCAGCAGAGAGGGACAGGGAGGTACTGAAGCTTTCTTT. Its translation: CASREGQGGTEAFF.

This clone was seen once. The J gene is TRBJ2-7, the V gene TRBV4-3; D is possibly TRBD1 (6 bases). Germline loops: CDR1 LGHNA, CDR2 YSLEER. With 1 base removed from V and 0 bases from J, the gap between germline ends came to 22 bases. This CDR3 has 19 amino acids. DNA for the CDR3: TGCGCCAGCAGCCAAGGTGTGGGACACTACGAAGAGAGCTCCTACGAGCAGTACTTC. Protein: CASSQGVGHYEESSYEQYF.

V and J are TRBV19 and TRBJ1-1; D gene unclear. The germline gives CDR1 LNHDA, CDR2 SQIVND (reference sequence). V was cut by 1 base and J by 4 bases, with 7 bases left in between. The CDR3 has 13 residues. Here the CDR3 reads CASSIATGTEAFF. CDR3 DNA sequence: TGTGCCAGTAGTATAGCCACCGGCACTGAAGCTTTCTTT.

The V call is TRBV28, the J call TRBJ1-5, with 8 bases identical to TRBD1. Germline assignment: CDR1 MDHEN and CDR2 SYDVKM. V lost 5 bases and J lost 7; bases outside the gene matches: 16. The CDR3 is 17 residues long. The CDR3 nucleotides are TGTGCCAGCAGTACCCGGACAGGGCTAGGGCTTGAGCAGCCCCAGCATTTT. Translation: CASSTRTGLGLEQPQHF.

This sequence joins TRBV6-1 and TRBJ2-5, with D perhaps TRBD2 (5 bases). The J call is doubtful: the DNA matches TRBJ2-7 better. This CDR3 contains 16 residues. Germline CDR1 is MNHNS and CDR2 is SASEGT. CDR3 sequence reads: CASSEWSGEGTYEQYF. In DNA, the CDR3 is TGTGCCAGCAGTGAATGGTCGGGTGAGGGTACCTACGAGCAGTACTTC.

The gene calls are TRBV18 and TRBJ1-2, with a possible D match to TRBD1 (6 bases). The CDR3 extends over 14 amino acids. Trimming pared 2 bases from V and 2 bases from J, leaving 9 bases between. Germline lookup yields CDR1 KGHSH and CDR2 LQKENI. Here the CDR3 DNA reads TGTGCCAGCTCACCATCGGGACACAACTATGGCTACACCTTC. It yields the protein CASSPSGHNYGYTF. The whole variable domain, remainder taken from reference TRBV18 and TRBJ1-2, is NAGVMQNPRHLVRRRGQEARLRCSPMKGHSHVYWYRQLPEEGLKFMVYLQKENIIDESGMPKERFSAEFPKEGPSILRIQQVVRGDSAAYFCASSPSGHNYGYTFGSGTRLTVV.

The rearrangement links TRBV4-2 to TRBJ2-3; a possible D gene is TRBD2 (7 bases). This CDR3 comprises 17 residues. Deletions cut 3 bases from V and 0 bases from J, with 16 bases between. Per germline, CDR1 LGHNA and CDR2 YNFKEQ. The CDR3 DNA follows: TGTGCCAGCAGCCAGGGGGGGGGCCGTTCTAGCACAGATACGCAGTATTTT. This encodes CASSQGGGRSSTDTQYF.

The rearrangement uses TRBV6-1 and TRBJ2-2, with 12 nucleotides matching TRBD2. In germline, CDR1 is MNHNS, CDR2 SASEGT. The CDR3 spans 17 residues. The trim removed 4 bases at V and 0 bases at J, leaving 3 bases unmatched. The CDR3 bases are TGTGCCAGCAGTGTACGACTAGCGGGGGCGAACACCGGGGAGCTGTTTTTT. Translated, it gives CASSVRLAGANTGELFF.

This rearrangement joins TRBV9 to TRBJ2-1; 10 bases line up with TRBD2. Germline assignment: CDR1 SGDLS and CDR2 YYNGEE. The CDR3 is 16 residues long. V shed 0 bases and J 8 bases; nucleotides not matched to a gene: 8. Written as DNA, the CDR3 is TGTGCCAGCAGCGTAGGGGAAAGCGGGGGGGCATATGAGCAGTTCTTC. It yields the protein CASSVGESGGAYEQFF.

This clone was counted a single time. CDR3 nucleotide sequence: TGTGCCAGCAGCCCTGACAGGACTAGTTCAACCTACGAGCAGTACTTC. Translation: CASSPDRTSSTYEQYF. The V and J genes are TRBV11-2 and TRBJ2-7; a possible D gene is TRBD2 (7 bases). V lost 5 bases and J lost 2, with 19 bases in between. The germline V gene encodes CDR1 SGHAT and CDR2 FQNNGV. The CDR3 covers 16 residues.

The rearrangement uses TRBV19 and TRBJ1-6; 10 bases match TRBD1. The germline gives CDR1 LNHDA, CDR2 SQIVND (reference sequence). V shed 9 bases and J 10 bases; nucleotides not matched to a gene: 15. The CDR3 totals 16 residues. CDR3 sequence (DNA): TGTGCCAGCCGGGACAGGGGTCCTCAGAGTGTGTCACCCCTCCACTTT. Protein sequence: CASRDRGPQSVSPLHF. Together with reference TRBV19 and TRBJ1-6, the CDR3 gives the full variable domain: DGGITQSPKYLFRKEGQNVTLSCEQNLNHDAMYWYRQDPGQGLRLIYYSQIVNDFQKGDIAEGYSVSREKKESFPLTVTSAQKNPTAFYLCASRDRGPQSVSPLHFGNGTRLTVT.

This chain links TRBV10-1 with TRBJ2-7; 8 nucleotides line up with TRBD2. The J segment lost 3 bases and the V segment lost 3 bases, leaving 7 bases of the junction unmatched. Germline V gene data show CDR1 as WNHNN and CDR2 as SYGVQD (reference sequence). The CDR3 spans 15 residues. CDR3 DNA: TGCGCCAGCAGTGACCCCGGGAGGGGACTCTACGAGCAGTACTTC. It is translated as CASSDPGRGLYEQYF.

The chain links TRBV28 to TRBJ1-1, with D unresolved. Germline lookup yields CDR1 MDHEN and CDR2 SYDVKM. V shed 6 bases and J shed 1 base, with 18 bases lying between them. The CDR3 length is 16 residues. The CDR3 sequence: CASSRPFVIGNTEAFF. In nucleotides, the CDR3 is TGTGCCAGCAGCCGCCCCTTCGTCATCGGGAACACTGAAGCTTTCTTT.

The chain is built from TRBV2 and TRBJ2-4, with 9 positions matching TRBD1. With V trimmed by 8 bases and J by 2 bases, 4 bases remained unmatched. Germline V gene lookup returns CDR1 SNHLY and CDR2 FYNNEI. The CDR3 runs 14 residues. CDR3: CASPGTGSKNIQYF. In nucleotides, the CDR3 is TGTGCCAGCCCCGGGACAGGGTCCAAAAACATTCAGTACTTC.

The V and J genes are TRBV6-5 and TRBJ2-1; D ambiguous. V was pared by 2 bases and J by 7 bases, with 9 bases between. Per the germline V gene, CDR1 is MNHEY and CDR2 is SVGAGI. This CDR3 has 13 residues. CDR3 bases: TGTGCCAGCAGTTACACTAAGTATAATGAGCAGTTCTTC. As protein: CASSYTKYNEQFF.

The chain employs TRBV4-3 and TRBJ2-1; 8 bases fit TRBD1. CDR3 size: 17 residues. V gave up 1 base and J gave up 7 bases; unmatched junction bases: 12. Germline assignment: CDR1 LGHNA and CDR2 YSLEER. CDR3 sequence: CASSQVLDRAWGNEQFF. CDR3 nucleotide sequence: TGCGCCAGCAGCCAAGTTCTGGACAGGGCATGGGGGAATGAGCAGTTCTTC.

The rearrangement uses TRBV9 and TRBJ1-4; tentative D call: TRBD1 (6 bases). This CDR3 comprises 16 residues. With 4 bases removed from V and 0 bases from J, the gap between germline ends came to 13 bases. Looked up from germline, CDR1 is SGDLS and CDR2 is YYNGEE. CDR3 loop: CASSSPEGATNEKLFF. For the CDR3, the DNA is TGTGCCAGCAGCTCCCCAGAGGGGGCAACTAATGAAAAACTGTTTTTT.

CDR3 loop: CASSERDRVYNEQFF. DNA of the CDR3: TGCGCCAGCAGTGAACGGGACAGGGTCTACAATGAGCAGTTCTTC. The J gene is TRBJ2-1, the V gene TRBV10-1, with 9 bases lining up with TRBD1. The germline V gene has CDR1 WNHNN and CDR2 SYGVQD (reference sequence). The CDR3 spans 15 residues. Trimming cost V 3 bases and J 3 bases; bases outside gene matches: 3.

The chain is built from TRBV19 and TRBJ2-1, with TRBD1 matching over 9 bases. With V trimmed by 3 bases and J by 8 bases, 5 bases remained unmatched. Germline CDR1 and CDR2: LNHDA and SQIVND (reference sequence). The CDR3 is 14 residues long. The CDR3 region is CASSITGQGDEQFF. The DNA of the CDR3 is TGTGCCAGTAGTATTACGGGACAGGGTGATGAGCAGTTCTTC.

The J gene is TRBJ1-1, the V gene TRBV6-5; D may be TRBD1 (5 bases). Trimming left V 5 bases short and J 1 base short, with 14 bases between. The CDR3 runs 15 residues. Per the germline V gene, CDR1 is MNHEY and CDR2 is SVGAGI. The CDR3 spells CASSTRQNRNTEAFF. In nucleotides, the CDR3 is TGTGCCAGCAGTACCCGACAGAATAGGAACACTGAAGCTTTCTTT.